Shown below are 28 T cell receptor beta chains from a single sample sequenced in a study of T-cell reconstitution after alpha-beta-depleted transplantation in children. Unique molecular identifiers were built into the TCRbeta library. A single record per CDR3 protein comes from TCRdb applying MiXCR to the PCR reads. The sample records approximately 270,000 distinct CDR3 sequences, 20% to 30% being singletons. This material consisted of PBMCs, mostly from graft donor cells, taken 360 days after TCRalphabeta/CD19-depleted stem cell transplant. The source is a female patient aged 2-15 years who had a stem cell transplant for congenital amegakaryocytic thrombocytopenia, so the T cells may come from the graft donor.

With respect to this clonotype: At one of its ends the junction is not consistent with the germline gene, which may arise from a read error. This chain links TRBV12-3 or TRBV12-4 with TRBJ1-6; TRBD1 is a possible D gene (5 bases). The CDR3 covers 13 residues. The CDR3 reads CASRQNSFGTVLF. The CDR3 region has the DNA TGTGCCAGCAGGCAAAATAGCTTCGGGACGGTCCTCTTT.

This clonotype has just a few counts. The V gene is TRBV11-2, the J gene TRBJ2-6, with D perhaps matching TRBD1 or TRBD2 (5 bases each). The germline V and J ends were trimmed by 2 bases and 0 bases, with 14 bases remaining between them. The V gene's germline CDR1 is SGHAT and CDR2 FQNNGV. The CDR3 has 18 amino acids. The CDR3 protein is CASSLLGTLLSGANVLTF. Here the CDR3 DNA reads TGTGCCAGCAGCTTACTGGGGACCCTCCTCTCTGGGGCCAACGTCCTGACTTTC.

This clonotype showed up just a few times. The CDR3 nucleotides are TGCGCCAGCAGCCAAGTTCGGATGGGTGGGTCCTACAATGAGCAGTTCTTC. Encoded protein: CASSQVRMGGSYNEQFF. This rearrangement joins TRBV4-1 to TRBJ2-1; D gene uncertain. Trimming stripped 1 base from V and 1 base from J, with 14 bases between. The CDR3 contains 17 residues. Looked up from germline, CDR1 is MGHRA and CDR2 is YSYEKL.

The chain recombines TRBV28 with TRBJ2-7, with TRBD1 matching 8 bases. With 5 bases clipped from V and 2 bases from J, the junction kept 17 bases outside the gene matches. Germline CDR1 MDHEN, CDR2 SYDVKM. The length of the CDR3 is 18 residues. The chain's CDR3 is CASSLLSGTGLIAYEQYF. CDR3 DNA: TGTGCCAGCAGTCTACTATCCGGGACAGGCCTTATAGCCTACGAGCAGTACTTC.

The genes are TRBV7-2 and TRBJ2-7, with 10 bases that match TRBD1. From germline, CDR1 is SGHTA and CDR2 FQGNSA. CDR3 length: 16 residues. Germline trimming cut 1 base from V and 4 bases from J; bases unmatched to any gene: 7. The chain's CDR3 is CASSLVEDRGRYEQYF. DNA for the CDR3: TGTGCCAGCAGCTTAGTCGAGGACAGGGGGAGGTACGAGCAGTACTTC. The full variable domain, with the rest looked up from reference TRBV7-2 and TRBJ2-7, is GAGVSQSPSNKVTEKGKDVELRCDPISGHTALYWYRQSLGQGLEFLIYFQGNSAPDKSGLPSDRFSAERTGGSVSTLTIQRTQQEDSAVYLCASSLVEDRGRYEQYFGPGTRLTVT.

V gene TRBV28 combines with J gene TRBJ2-7; D unresolved. Germline V gene lookup returns CDR1 MDHEN and CDR2 SYDVKM. V gave up 1 base and J gave up 2 bases, with 12 bases separating them. The CDR3 loop spans 15 amino acids. The CDR3 coding sequence is TGTGCCAGCAGTTTATTAATGGGGTCAACCTACGAGCAGTACTTC. Translation: CASSLLMGSTYEQYF.

This clonotype has more than one count but fewer than ten. V and J are TRBV12-3 or TRBV12-4 and TRBJ1-4, with D maybe TRBD1 (5 bases). The CDR3 is made up of 16 amino acids. The V and J ends lost 4 bases and 8 bases respectively, with 20 bases between them. CDR3 sequence: CASSSPGLVAEEKLFF. The CDR3 DNA follows: TGTGCCAGCAGTTCCCCGGGGCTGGTCGCGGAAGAAAAACTGTTTTTT.

There are a few counts of this clonotype. The J gene is TRBJ2-1, the V gene TRBV11-2; D is perhaps TRBD1 (6 bases). The germline V gene has CDR1 SGHAT and CDR2 FQNNGV. Between the trimmed V and J ends, which lost 0 bases and 0 bases, there was a span of 12 bases. This CDR3 has 17 amino acids. CDR3 DNA: TGTGCCAGCAGCTTAGACGGGCAGGGGAGCTCCTACAATGAGCAGTTCTTC. Amino acids: CASSLDGQGSSYNEQFF.

The chain combines TRBV7-9 with TRBJ2-1; the match to TRBD2 covers 7 bases. Germline assignment: CDR1 SEHNR and CDR2 FQNEAQ (reference sequence). V dropped 2 bases and J dropped 4; count of bases not matched to a gene: 8. CDR3 size: 16 residues. The CDR3 region has the DNA TGTGCCAGCAGCTTATTGCTAGCGGAGAGTTACAATGAGCAGTTCTTC. Protein: CASSLLLAESYNEQFF.

The chain links TRBV5-5 to TRBJ2-7, with D maybe TRBD1 (7 bases). Germline V gene data show CDR1 as SGHKS and CDR2 as YYEKEE (reference sequence). CDR3 size: 15 residues. Trimming took off 2 bases at V and 5 bases at J, with 17 bases between the two ends. The CDR3 nucleotides are TGTGCCAGCAGCTTAGTTTTGGCAGGGGGGAACGAGCAGTACTTC. The encoded protein is CASSLVLAGGNEQYF.

This clonotype has a handful of counts. V gene TRBV21-1 combines with J gene TRBJ2-7; the D call in the table, TRBD1, was not verified against the DNA. TRBV21-1 is recorded as a pseudogene. The CDR3 contains 15 residues. CDR3 residues: CASSKGTGKTYEQYF. The CDR3 DNA reads as TGTGCCAGCAGCAAAGGAACAGGGAAGACCTACGAGCAGTACTTC.

The chain employs TRBV10-3 and TRBJ2-3; 10 nucleotides match TRBD2. Trimming at V came to 6 bases and at J to 2 bases, leaving 11 bases not matched to a gene. The CDR3 has 17 residues. Germline V gene lookup returns CDR1 ENHRY and CDR2 SYGVKD. In DNA form, the CDR3 reads TGTGCCATCAGCGCAGATGGTAGCGGGAGGCTCACAGATACGCAGTATTTT. It codes for CAISADGSGRLTDTQYF.

This clonotype was found a few times. The chain combines TRBV4-2 with TRBJ2-5; 10 bases are a match to TRBD2. The germline CDR1 and CDR2 sequences are LGHNA and YNFKEQ. There are 15 residues in the CDR3. The trim removed 4 bases at V and 1 base at J, leaving 3 bases unmatched. The CDR3 DNA reads as TGTGCCAGCAGCCTCGGGACTAGCGCCCAAGAGACCCAGTACTTC. It translates to CASSLGTSAQETQYF.

This clonotype has a handful of counts. This chain joins TRBV7-2 and TRBJ2-2; D is uncertain. Per germline, CDR1 SGHTA and CDR2 FQGNSA. The CDR3 covers 16 residues. V gave up 1 base and J gave up 8 bases, with 17 bases separating them. CDR3 sequence reads: CASSLVSAHGRGELFF. The CDR3, as DNA: TGTGCCAGCAGCTTAGTCTCGGCGCACGGCCGAGGGGAGCTGTTTTTT.

The chain has TRBV5-8 and TRBJ1-1, with 8 bases aligning to TRBD1. Looked up from germline, CDR1 is SGHTS and CDR2 is YDEGEE. The CDR3 loop spans 15 amino acids. V lost 0 bases, J lost 4 bases, and 5 bases stayed unmatched. The CDR3 sequence is CASSLVWTGTTEAFF. The CDR3 bases are TGTGCCAGCAGCTTGGTCTGGACAGGGACCACTGAAGCTTTCTTT.

In its sample, this clonotype was seen a few times. The chain carries TRBV20-1 and TRBJ2-1, with D maybe TRBD1 (6 bases). The germline V gene encodes CDR1 DFQATT and CDR2 SNEGSKA (reference sequence). V lost 3 bases, J lost 5 bases, and 11 bases lay in between. The CDR3 is 13 amino acids. Here the CDR3 DNA reads TGCAGTGCTAGTTGGGACATCCACAATGAGCAGTTCTTC. Amino acids: CSASWDIHNEQFF.

This clonotype was detected only a few times. The V gene is TRBV7-9, the J gene TRBJ2-2; tentatively, D is TRBD1 (6 bases). The CDR3 spans 15 residues. V gave up 9 bases and J gave up 3 bases, with 17 bases separating them. CDR1 SEHNR and CDR2 FQNEAQ come from the germline V gene (reference sequence). The CDR3 DNA reads as TGTGCCAGTTCTACTGGACAGATTTACACCGGGGAGCTGTTTTTT. Its protein product is CASSTGQIYTGELFF.

This clonotype has at least ten counts. This chain links TRBV7-2 with TRBJ2-5; no definite D call. With 1 base removed from V and 5 bases from J, the gap between germline ends came to 5 bases. Per germline, CDR1 SGHTA and CDR2 FQGNSA. The CDR3 is made up of 12 amino acids. Written as DNA, the CDR3 is TGTGCCAGCAGCTTAGGACTGGAGACCCAGTACTTC. Its protein product is CASSLGLETQYF.

The CDR3 nucleotides are TGTGCCAGCAGTTTATCGGGAGGGGGCCTAGGTGGCTACACCTTC. Residues: CASSLSGGGLGGYTF. The chain uses TRBV28 and TRBJ1-2, with 7 bases identical to TRBD1. The CDR3 loop spans 15 amino acids. J was trimmed by 7 bases and V by 1 base; bases with no gene match: 9. Germline CDR1 reads MDHEN; CDR2 reads SYDVKM.

The chain uses TRBV20-1 and TRBJ2-7; 10 nucleotides agree with TRBD2. Germline lookup yields CDR1 DFQATT and CDR2 SNEGSKA (reference sequence). J was trimmed by 4 bases and V by 6 bases; bases with no gene match: 6. The CDR3 length is 13 residues. The CDR3 DNA reads TGCAGTGCCCCCGGACTAGCGGTTTACGAGCAGTACTTC. The encoded protein is CSAPGLAVYEQYF.

The chain employs TRBV5-1 and TRBJ2-2, with D perhaps matching TRBD1 (5 bases). Germline assignment: CDR1 SGHRS and CDR2 YFSETQ. The CDR3 runs to 14 residues. With 4 bases removed from V and 4 bases from J, the gap between germline ends came to 11 bases. The CDR3 sequence: CASSADSPTGELFF. In nucleotides, the CDR3 is TGCGCCAGCAGCGCCGACAGCCCCACCGGGGAGCTGTTTTTT.

This clonotype was seen a few times. The CDR3 loop reads CASSTQGAPGQPQHF. As DNA, the CDR3 is TGCGCCAGCAGTACCCAGGGGGCCCCAGGACAGCCCCAGCATTTT. The V gene is TRBV10-2, the J gene TRBJ1-5; 8 nucleotides agree with TRBD1. Germline CDR1 is WSHSY and CDR2 is SAAADI. CDR3 length: 15 residues. Trimming took 5 bases from V and 7 from J; bases not matched to a gene: 10.

CDR3 bases: TGCAGTGCTAGATCTCCCCGGGGGCAAGGGAAAGGGGGTACAGATACGCAGTATTTT. Protein product: CSARSPRGQGKGGTDTQYF. V usage is TRBV20-1 and J usage is TRBJ2-3, with D possibly being TRBD1 or TRBD2 (6 bases each). Germline V lookup: CDR1 DFQATT, CDR2 SNEGSKA (reference sequence). The CDR3 is made up of 19 amino acids. Trimming stripped 2 bases from V and 3 bases from J, with 27 bases between.

This clonotype was picked up a small number of times. The chain employs TRBV4-1 and TRBJ2-1, with 8 bases that match TRBD2. Germline assignment: CDR1 MGHRA and CDR2 YSYEKL. The CDR3 extends over 16 amino acids. J lost 8 bases, V lost 1 base, and 10 bases had no gene match. The CDR3 DNA sequence: TGCGCCAGCAGCCAAGGTCGGGTTAGCGGGGTAGATGAGCAGTTCTTC. Translated: CASSQGRVSGVDEQFF.

This clonotype was seen only a few times. The chain joins TRBV28 to TRBJ2-7; D remains unclear. Germline assignment: CDR1 MDHEN and CDR2 SYDVKM. There are 14 residues in the CDR3. Trimming removed 4 bases from V and 5 bases from J, with 15 bases in between. The CDR3 DNA reads TGTGCCAGCAGTTCGCCCCCAATAGCCCACGAGCAGTACTTC. Translated, it gives CASSSPPIAHEQYF.

This clonotype has ten or more counts. The chain carries TRBV29-1 and TRBJ1-2; D ambiguous. The V gene lost 6 bases and the J gene lost 0 bases, with 14 bases spanning the gap. The V gene's germline CDR1 is SQVTM and CDR2 ANQGSEA. This CDR3 comprises 14 residues. The DNA of the CDR3 is TGCAGCGTAGAAACACTGGGAGCTAACTATGGCTACACCTTC. As protein: CSVETLGANYGYTF.

This clonotype came up many times. The V and J genes are TRBV7-9 and TRBJ1-5; no clear D gene. V was shortened by 1 base and J by 4 bases, with 11 bases between the two germline ends. CDR3 length equals 15 residues. Germline loops: CDR1 SEHNR, CDR2 FQNEAQ (reference sequence). CDR3: CASSLGAGGNQPQHF. CDR3 in DNA: TGTGCCAGCAGCTTAGGGGCAGGTGGGAATCAGCCCCAGCATTTT.

The CDR3 DNA is TGTGCCAGCTCACTACGGTCCACCGGGGAGCTGTTTTTT. It is translated as CASSLRSTGELFF. The J gene is TRBJ2-2, the V gene TRBV18, with D hard to call. Between the trimmed V and J ends, which lost 4 bases and 4 bases, there was a span of 7 bases. This CDR3 has 13 amino acids. Looked up from germline, CDR1 is KGHSH and CDR2 is LQKENI.